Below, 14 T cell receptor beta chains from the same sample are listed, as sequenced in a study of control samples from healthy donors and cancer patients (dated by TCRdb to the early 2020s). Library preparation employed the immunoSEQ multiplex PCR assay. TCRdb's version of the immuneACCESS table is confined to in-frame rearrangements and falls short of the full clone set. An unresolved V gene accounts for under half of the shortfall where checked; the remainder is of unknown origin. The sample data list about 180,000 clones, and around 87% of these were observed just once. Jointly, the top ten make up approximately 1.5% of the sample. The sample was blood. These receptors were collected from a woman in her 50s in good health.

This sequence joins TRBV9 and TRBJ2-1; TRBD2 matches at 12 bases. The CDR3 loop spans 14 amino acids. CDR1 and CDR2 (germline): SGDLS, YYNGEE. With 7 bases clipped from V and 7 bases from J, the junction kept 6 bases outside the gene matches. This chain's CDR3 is CASGLAGKWNEQFF. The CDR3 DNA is TGTGCCAGCGGACTAGCGGGGAAGTGGAATGAGCAGTTCTTC.

The chain's CDR3 is CASSVDRSQETQYF. CDR3 coding DNA: TGTGCCAGCAGCGTCGACCGAAGCCAAGAGACCCAGTACTTC. The chain employs TRBV7-2 and TRBJ2-5; unclear D gene. Germline loops: CDR1 SGHTA, CDR2 FQGNSA. The CDR3 has 14 residues. V was cut by 5 bases and J by 1 base, with 11 bases left in between.

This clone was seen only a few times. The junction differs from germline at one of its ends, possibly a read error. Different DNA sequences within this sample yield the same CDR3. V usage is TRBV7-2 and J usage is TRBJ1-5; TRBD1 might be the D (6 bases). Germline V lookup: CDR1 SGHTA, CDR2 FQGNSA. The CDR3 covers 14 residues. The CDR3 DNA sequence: TGTGCCAGCAGCCTAGCAGGGGGCAATCAGCCCCAGCATTTT. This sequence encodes CASSLAGGNQPQHF.

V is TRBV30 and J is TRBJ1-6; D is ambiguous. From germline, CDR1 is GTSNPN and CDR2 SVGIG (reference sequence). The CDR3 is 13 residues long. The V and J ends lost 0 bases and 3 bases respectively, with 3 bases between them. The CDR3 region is CAWSVIYNSPLHF. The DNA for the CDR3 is TGTGCCTGGAGTGTGATCTATAATTCACCCCTCCACTTT.

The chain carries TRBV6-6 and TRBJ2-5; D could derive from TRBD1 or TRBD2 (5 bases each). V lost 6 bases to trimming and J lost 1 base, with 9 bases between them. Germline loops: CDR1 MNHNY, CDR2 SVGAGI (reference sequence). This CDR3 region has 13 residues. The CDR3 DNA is TGTGCCAGCAGCCCGGGGCCCCAAGAGACCCAGTACTTC. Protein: CASSPGPQETQYF.

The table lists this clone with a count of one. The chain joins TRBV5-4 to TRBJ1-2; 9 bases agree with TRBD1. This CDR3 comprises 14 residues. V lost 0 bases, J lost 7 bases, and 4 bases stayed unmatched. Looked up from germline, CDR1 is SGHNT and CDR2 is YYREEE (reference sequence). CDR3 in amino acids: CASSLAGQGGGYTF. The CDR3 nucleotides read TGTGCCAGCAGCTTGGCGGGACAGGGAGGTGGCTACACCTTC.

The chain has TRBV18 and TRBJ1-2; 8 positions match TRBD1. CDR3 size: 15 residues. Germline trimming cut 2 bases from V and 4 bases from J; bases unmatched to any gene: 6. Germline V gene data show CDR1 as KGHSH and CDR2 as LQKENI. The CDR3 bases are TGTGCCAGCTCACCAAGGGAAGGACAGGGCTATGGCTACACCTTC. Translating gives CASSPREGQGYGYTF.

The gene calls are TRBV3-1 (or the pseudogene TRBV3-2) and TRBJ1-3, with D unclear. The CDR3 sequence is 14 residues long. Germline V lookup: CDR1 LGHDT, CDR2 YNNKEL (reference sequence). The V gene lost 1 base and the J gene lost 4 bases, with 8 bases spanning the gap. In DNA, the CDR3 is TGTGCCAGCAGCCAAGCGGTCCTCGGAAACACCATATATTTT. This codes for CASSQAVLGNTIYF.

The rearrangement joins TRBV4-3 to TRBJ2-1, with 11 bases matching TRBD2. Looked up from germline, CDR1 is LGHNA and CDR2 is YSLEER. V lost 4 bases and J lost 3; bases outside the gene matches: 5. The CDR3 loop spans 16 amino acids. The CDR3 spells CASSRLLAGDYNEQFF. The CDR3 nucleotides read TGCGCCAGCAGCCGCCTACTAGCGGGAGACTACAATGAGCAGTTCTTC.

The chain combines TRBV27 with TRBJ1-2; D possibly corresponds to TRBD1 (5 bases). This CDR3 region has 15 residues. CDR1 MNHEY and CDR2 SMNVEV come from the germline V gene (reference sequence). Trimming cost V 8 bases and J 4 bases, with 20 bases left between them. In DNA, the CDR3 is TGTGCCAGCCTCGGGGCAGGGAGGAGGTTCTATGGCTACACCTTC. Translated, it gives CASLGAGRRFYGYTF.

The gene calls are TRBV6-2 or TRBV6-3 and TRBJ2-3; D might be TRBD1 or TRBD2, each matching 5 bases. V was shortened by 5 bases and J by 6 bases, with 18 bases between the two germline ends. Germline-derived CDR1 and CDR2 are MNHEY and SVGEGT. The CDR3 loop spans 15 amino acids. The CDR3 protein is CASSAFGGTLDTQYF. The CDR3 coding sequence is TGTGCCAGCAGTGCCTTTGGGGGAACCTTGGATACGCAGTATTTT.

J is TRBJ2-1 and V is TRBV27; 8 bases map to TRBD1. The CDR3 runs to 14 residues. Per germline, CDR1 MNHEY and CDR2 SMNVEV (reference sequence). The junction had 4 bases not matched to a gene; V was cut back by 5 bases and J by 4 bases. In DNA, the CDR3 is TGTGCCAGCAGTAGACAGGGGTCATACAATGAGCAGTTCTTC. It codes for CASSRQGSYNEQFF.

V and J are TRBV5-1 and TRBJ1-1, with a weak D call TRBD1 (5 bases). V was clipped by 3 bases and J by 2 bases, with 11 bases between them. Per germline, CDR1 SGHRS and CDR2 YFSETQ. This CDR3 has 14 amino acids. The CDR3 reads CASSSIQGNTEAFF. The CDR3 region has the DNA TGCGCCAGCAGCTCAATCCAGGGTAACACTGAAGCTTTCTTT.

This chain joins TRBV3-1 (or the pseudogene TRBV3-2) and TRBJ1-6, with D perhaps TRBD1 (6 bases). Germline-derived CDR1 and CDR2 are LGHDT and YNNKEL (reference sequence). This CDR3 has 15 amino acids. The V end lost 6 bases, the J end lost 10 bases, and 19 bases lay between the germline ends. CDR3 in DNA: TGTGCCAGCAGAGGCGTAGAGGGGGTTACCTCACCCCTCCACTTT. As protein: CASRGVEGVTSPLHF.